This T cell receptor (beta chain) came from a study of beta chain features in type 1 diabetes. Purities over 98% were achieved in all sorted populations. Whole-study results and caveats: When cDNA is sequenced, cells with high TCR expression could be over-represented. The question of HLA type influencing TCRB rearrangement was one that remained unresolved here. Within each of all four CD4+ subsets, Type 1 diabetes patients had TCRB CDR3s that were moderately but significantly shorter.

A note on this clone: Its antigen is unknown.

Investigators reverse transcribed all isolated RNA, so they sequenced expressed TCRB transcripts. Here immunoSEQ multiplex PCR was the method, and the copy in TCRdb shows in-frame clones only, minus some. The sample holds about 150,000 clones; 8.5% to 12% are singletons and the top ten take roughly 1.3%. The CDR3 extends over 13 amino acids. Germline values: CDR1 LNHNV, CDR2 YYDKDF (reference sequence). Trimming left V 0 bases short and J 6 bases short, with 8 bases between. The chain couples TRBV15 to TRBJ1-2; no clear D. Sequencing was carried out using naive CD4+ T cells from blood. The source of this sequence is a man aged 18 to 29 in good health. The CDR3 sequence: CATSRDVANGYTF. The DNA for the CDR3 is TGTGCCACCAGCAGAGATGTAGCGAATGGCTACACCTTC. Drawing the rest from reference TRBV15 and TRBJ1-2, the complete variable domain is DAMVIQNPRYQVTQFGKPVTLSCSQTLNHNVMYWYQQKSSQAPKLLFHYYDKDFNNEADTPDNFQSRRPNTSFCFLDIRSPGLGDTAMYLCATSRDVANGYTFGSGTRLTVV.